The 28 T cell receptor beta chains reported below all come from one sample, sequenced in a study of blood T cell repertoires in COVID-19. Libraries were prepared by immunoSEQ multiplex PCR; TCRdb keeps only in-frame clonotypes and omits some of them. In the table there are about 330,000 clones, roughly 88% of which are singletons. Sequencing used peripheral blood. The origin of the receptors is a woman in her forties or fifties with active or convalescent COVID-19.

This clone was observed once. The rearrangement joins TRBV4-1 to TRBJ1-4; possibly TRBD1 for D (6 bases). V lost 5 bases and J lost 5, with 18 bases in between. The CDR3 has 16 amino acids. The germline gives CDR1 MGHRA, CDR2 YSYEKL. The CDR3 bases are TGCGCCAGCAGCGTCCAAGGGGGGGCAGAAAATGAAAAACTGTTTTTT. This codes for CASSVQGGAENEKLFF.

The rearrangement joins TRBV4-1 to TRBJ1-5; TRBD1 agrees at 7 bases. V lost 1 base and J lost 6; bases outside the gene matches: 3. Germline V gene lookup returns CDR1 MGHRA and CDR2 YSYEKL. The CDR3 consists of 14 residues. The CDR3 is CASSQAQGFQPQHF. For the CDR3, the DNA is TGCGCCAGCAGCCAAGCACAGGGGTTTCAGCCCCAGCATTTT.

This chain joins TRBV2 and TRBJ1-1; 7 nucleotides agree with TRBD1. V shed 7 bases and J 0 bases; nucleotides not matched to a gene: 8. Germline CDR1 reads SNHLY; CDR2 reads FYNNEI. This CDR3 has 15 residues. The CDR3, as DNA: TGTGCCAGCAATCCCAGGGACAGAGTGAACACTGAAGCTTTCTTT. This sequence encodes CASNPRDRVNTEAFF.

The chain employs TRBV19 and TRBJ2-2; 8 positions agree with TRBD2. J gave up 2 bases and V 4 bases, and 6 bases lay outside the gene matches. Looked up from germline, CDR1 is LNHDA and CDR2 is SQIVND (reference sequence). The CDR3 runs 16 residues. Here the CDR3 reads CASSKPGLVNTGELFF. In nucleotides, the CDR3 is TGTGCCAGTAGTAAACCGGGACTAGTTAACACCGGGGAGCTGTTTTTT.

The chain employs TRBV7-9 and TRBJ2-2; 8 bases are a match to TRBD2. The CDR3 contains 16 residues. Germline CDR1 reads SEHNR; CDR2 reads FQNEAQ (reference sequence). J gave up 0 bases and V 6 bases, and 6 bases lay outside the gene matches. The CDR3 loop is CASRLSGGANTGELFF. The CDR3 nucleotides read TGTGCCAGCAGATTAAGCGGGGGCGCGAACACCGGGGAGCTGTTTTTT.

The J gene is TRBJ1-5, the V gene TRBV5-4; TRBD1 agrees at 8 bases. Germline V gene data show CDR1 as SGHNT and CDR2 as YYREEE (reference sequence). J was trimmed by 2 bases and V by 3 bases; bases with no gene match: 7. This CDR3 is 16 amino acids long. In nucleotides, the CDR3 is TGTGCCAGCAGCTCCCGGGACAGGATGGGCAATCAGCCCCAGCATTTT. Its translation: CASSSRDRMGNQPQHF.

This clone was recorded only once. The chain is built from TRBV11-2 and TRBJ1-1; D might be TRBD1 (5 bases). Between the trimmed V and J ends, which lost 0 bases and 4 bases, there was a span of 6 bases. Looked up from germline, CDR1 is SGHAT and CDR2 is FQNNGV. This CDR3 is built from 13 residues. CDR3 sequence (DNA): TGTGCCAGCAGCTTAGAAAGGGGCACTGAAGCTTTCTTT. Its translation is CASSLERGTEAFF.

The CDR3 loop is CASSPGGDTDTQYF. As DNA, the CDR3 is TGTGCCAGCAGCCCCGGGGGGGACACAGATACGCAGTATTTT. This chain joins TRBV5-4 and TRBJ2-3, with 8 bases that match TRBD2. Germline V CDR1 and CDR2: SGHNT, YYREEE (reference sequence). J gave up 2 bases and V 4 bases, and 3 bases lay outside the gene matches. This CDR3 is built from 14 residues.

CDR3 residues: CASSSTGGNQPQHF. CDR3 DNA sequence: TGTGCCAGCAGTTCGACAGGGGGCAATCAGCCCCAGCATTTT. The rearrangement links TRBV27 to TRBJ1-5, with 8 bases fitting TRBD1. Germline V gene sequence: CDR1 MNHEY, CDR2 SMNVEV (reference sequence). The ends lost 4 bases at V and 2 bases at J; junction bases unmatched: 1. The length of the CDR3 is 14 residues.

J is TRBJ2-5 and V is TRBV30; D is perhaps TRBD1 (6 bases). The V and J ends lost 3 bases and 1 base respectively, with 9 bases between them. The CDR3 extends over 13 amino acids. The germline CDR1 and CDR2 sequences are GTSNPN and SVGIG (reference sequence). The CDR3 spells CAWSGQPQETQYF. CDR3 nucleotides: TGTGCCTGGAGCGGACAGCCCCAAGAGACCCAGTACTTC.

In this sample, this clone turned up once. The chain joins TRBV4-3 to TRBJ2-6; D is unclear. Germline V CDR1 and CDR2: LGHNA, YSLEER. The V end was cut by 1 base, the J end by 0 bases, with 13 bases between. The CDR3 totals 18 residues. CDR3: CASSQVGSSLSGANVLTF. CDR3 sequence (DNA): TGCGCCAGCAGCCAAGTGGGCAGCTCCCTCTCTGGGGCCAACGTCCTGACTTTC.

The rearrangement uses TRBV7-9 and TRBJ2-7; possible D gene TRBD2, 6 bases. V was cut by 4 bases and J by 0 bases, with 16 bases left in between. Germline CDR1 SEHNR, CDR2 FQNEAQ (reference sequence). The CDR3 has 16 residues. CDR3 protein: CASSSELLATSYEQYF. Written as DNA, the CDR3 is TGTGCCAGCAGCTCAGAACTTCTAGCGACCTCCTACGAGCAGTACTTC.

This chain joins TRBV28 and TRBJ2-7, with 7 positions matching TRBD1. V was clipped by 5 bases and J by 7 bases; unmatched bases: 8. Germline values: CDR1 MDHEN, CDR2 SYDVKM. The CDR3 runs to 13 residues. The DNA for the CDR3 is TGTGCCAGCAGTGAGGGACAGAGGAGGGAGCAGTACTTC. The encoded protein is CASSEGQRREQYF. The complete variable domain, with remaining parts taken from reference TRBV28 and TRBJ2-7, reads DVKVTQSSRYLVKRTGEKVFLECVQDMDHENMFWYRQDPGLGLRLIYFSYDVKMKEKGDIPEGYSVSREKKERFSLILESASTNQTSMYLCASSEGQRREQYFGPGTRLTVT.

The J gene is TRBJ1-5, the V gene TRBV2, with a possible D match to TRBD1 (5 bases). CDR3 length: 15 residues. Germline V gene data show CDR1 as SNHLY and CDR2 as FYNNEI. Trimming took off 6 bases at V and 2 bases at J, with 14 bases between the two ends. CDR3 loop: CASSATESGNQPQHF. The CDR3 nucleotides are TGTGCCAGCAGCGCGACAGAGAGCGGCAATCAGCCCCAGCATTTT.

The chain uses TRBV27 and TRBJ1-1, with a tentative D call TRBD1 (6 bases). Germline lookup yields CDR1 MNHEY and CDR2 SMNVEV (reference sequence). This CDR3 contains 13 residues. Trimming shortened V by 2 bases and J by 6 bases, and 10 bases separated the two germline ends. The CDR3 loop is CASSLMGASEAFF. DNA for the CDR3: TGTGCCAGCAGTTTAATGGGGGCCTCTGAAGCTTTCTTT.

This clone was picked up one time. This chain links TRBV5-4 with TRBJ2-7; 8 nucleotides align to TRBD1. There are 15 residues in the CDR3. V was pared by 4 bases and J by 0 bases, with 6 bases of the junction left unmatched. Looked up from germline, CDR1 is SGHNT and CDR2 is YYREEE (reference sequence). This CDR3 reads CASSPGTGSSYEQYF. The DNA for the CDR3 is TGTGCCAGCAGCCCTGGGACAGGTAGCTCCTACGAGCAGTACTTC.

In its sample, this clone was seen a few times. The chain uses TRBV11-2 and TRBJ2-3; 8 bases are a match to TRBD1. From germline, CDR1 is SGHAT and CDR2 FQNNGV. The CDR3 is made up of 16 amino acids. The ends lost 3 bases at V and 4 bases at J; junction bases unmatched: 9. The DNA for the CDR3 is TGTGCCAGCAGCTTCGGACAGGGCCCCCCCCCAGATACGCAGTATTTT. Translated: CASSFGQGPPPDTQYF. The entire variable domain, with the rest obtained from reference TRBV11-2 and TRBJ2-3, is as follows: EAGVAQSPRYKIIEKRQSVAFWCNPISGHATLYWYQQILGQGPKLLIQFQNNGVVDDSQLPKDRFSAERLKGVDSTLKIQPAKLEDSAVYLCASSFGQGPPPDTQYFGPGTRLTVL.

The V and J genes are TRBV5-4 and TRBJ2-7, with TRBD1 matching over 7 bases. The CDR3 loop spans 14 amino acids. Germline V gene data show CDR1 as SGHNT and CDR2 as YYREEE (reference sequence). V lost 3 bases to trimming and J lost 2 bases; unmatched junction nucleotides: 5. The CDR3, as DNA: TGTGCCAGCAGCTCCAGGGGGACGACCTACGAGCAGTACTTC. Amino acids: CASSSRGTTYEQYF. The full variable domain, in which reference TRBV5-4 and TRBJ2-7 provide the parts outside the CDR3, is ETGVTQSPTHLIKTRGQQVTLRCSSQSGHNTVSWYQQALGQGPQFIFQYYREEENGRGNFPPRFSGLQFPNYSSELNVNALELDDSALYLCASSSRGTTYEQYFGPGTRLTVT.

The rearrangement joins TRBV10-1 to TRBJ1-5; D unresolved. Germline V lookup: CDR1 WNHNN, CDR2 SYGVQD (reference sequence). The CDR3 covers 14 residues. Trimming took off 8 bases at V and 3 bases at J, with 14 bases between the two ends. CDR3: CASLGGQDNQPQHF. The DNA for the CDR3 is TGCGCCAGCCTAGGCGGGCAGGACAATCAGCCCCAGCATTTT.

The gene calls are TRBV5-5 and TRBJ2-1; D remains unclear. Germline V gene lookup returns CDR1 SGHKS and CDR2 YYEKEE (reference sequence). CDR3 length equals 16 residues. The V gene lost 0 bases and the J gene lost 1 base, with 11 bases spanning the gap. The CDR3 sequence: CASSLDIVLSYNEQFF. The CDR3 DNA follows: TGTGCCAGCAGCTTGGATATAGTCCTTTCCTACAATGAGCAGTTCTTC.

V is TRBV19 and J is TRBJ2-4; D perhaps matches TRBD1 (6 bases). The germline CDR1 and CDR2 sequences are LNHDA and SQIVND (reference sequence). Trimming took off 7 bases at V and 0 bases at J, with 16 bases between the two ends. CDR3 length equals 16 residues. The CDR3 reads CASTSGGRRAKNIQYF. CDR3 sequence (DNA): TGTGCCAGTACGAGTGGGGGCCGCCGAGCCAAAAACATTCAGTACTTC.

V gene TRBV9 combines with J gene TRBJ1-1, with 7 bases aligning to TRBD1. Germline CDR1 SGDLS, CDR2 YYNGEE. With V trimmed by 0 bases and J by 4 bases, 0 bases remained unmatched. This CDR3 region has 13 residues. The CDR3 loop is CASSVGQGTEAFF. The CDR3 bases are TGTGCCAGCAGCGTAGGACAGGGCACTGAAGCTTTCTTT.

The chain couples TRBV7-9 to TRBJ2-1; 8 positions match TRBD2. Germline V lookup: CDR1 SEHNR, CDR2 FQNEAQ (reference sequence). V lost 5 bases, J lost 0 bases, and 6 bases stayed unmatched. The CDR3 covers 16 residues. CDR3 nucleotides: TGTGCCAGCAGCCCCTCGAGCGGGAGCTCCTACAATGAGCAGTTCTTC. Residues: CASSPSSGSSYNEQFF.

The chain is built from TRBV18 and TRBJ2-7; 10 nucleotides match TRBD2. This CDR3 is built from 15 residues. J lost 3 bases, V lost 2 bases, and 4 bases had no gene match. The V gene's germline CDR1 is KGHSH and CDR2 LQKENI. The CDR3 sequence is CASSPTSGTSYEQYF. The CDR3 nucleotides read TGTGCCAGCTCACCAACTAGCGGGACCAGCTACGAGCAGTACTTC.

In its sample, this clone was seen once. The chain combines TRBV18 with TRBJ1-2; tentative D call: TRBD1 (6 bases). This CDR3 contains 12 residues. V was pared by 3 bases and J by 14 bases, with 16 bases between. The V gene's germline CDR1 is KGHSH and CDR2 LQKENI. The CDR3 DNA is TGTGCCAGCTCACCCGACATGGGGGCCCATACCTTC. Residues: CASSPDMGAHTF.

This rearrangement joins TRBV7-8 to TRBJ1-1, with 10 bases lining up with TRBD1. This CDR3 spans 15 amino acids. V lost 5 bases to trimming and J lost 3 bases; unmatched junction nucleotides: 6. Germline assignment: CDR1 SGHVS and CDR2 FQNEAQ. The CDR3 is CASSVDRGLYTEAFF. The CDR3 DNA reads TGTGCCAGCAGCGTCGACAGGGGGCTTTACACTGAAGCTTTCTTT.

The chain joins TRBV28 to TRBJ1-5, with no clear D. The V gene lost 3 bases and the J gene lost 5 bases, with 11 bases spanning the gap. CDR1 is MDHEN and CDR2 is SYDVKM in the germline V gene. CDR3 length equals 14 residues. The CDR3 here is CASSFGRQYQPQHF. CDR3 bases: TGTGCCAGCAGTTTCGGCAGGCAATATCAGCCCCAGCATTTT.

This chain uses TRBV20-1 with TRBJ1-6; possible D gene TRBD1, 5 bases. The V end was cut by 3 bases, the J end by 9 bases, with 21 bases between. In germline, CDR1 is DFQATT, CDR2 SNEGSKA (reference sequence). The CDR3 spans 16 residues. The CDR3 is CSASGAGGGTSSPLHF. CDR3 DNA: TGCAGTGCTAGTGGAGCCGGGGGGGGGACCTCTTCACCCCTCCACTTT.